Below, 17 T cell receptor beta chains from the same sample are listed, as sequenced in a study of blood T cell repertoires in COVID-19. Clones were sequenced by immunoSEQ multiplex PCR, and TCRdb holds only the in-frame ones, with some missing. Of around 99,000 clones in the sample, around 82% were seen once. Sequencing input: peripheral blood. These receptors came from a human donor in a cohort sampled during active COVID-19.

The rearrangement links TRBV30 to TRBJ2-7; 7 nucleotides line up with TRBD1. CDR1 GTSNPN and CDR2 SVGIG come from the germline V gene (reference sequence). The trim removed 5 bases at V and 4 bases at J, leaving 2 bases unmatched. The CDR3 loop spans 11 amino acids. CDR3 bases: TGTGCCTGGGGACAGGTATACGAGCAGTACTTC. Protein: CAWGQVYEQYF.

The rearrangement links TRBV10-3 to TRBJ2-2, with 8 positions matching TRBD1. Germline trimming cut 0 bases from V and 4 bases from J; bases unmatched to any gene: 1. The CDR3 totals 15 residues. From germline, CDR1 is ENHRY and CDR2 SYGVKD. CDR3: CAISESTGGTGELFF. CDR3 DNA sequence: TGTGCCATCAGTGAGTCCACAGGGGGCACCGGGGAGCTGTTTTTT.

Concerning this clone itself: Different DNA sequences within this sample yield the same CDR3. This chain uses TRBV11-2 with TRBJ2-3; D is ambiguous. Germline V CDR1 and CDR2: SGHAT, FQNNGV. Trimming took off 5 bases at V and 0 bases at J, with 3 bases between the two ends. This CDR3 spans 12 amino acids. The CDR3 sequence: CASSPSTDTQYF. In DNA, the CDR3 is TGTGCCAGCAGCCCAAGCACAGATACGCAGTATTTT. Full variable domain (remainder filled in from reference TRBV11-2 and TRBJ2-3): EAGVAQSPRYKIIEKRQSVAFWCNPISGHATLYWYQQILGQGPKLLIQFQNNGVVDDSQLPKDRFSAERLKGVDSTLKIQPAKLEDSAVYLCASSPSTDTQYFGPGTRLTVL.

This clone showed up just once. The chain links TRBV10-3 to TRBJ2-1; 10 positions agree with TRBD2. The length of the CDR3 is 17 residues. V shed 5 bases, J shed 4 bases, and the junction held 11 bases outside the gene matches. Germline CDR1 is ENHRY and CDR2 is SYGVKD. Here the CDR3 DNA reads TGTGCCATCAGTAGGACTAGCGGAAGCGACTTGTACAATGAGCAGTTCTTC. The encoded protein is CAISRTSGSDLYNEQFF.

CDR3 protein: CASSPGRWVYSSYNEQFF. CDR3 sequence (DNA): TGTGCCAGCAGCCCGGGGAGGTGGGTCTACAGCTCCTACAATGAGCAGTTCTTC. J is TRBJ2-1 and V is TRBV7-8, with D maybe TRBD2 (6 bases). The V gene lost 5 bases and the J gene lost 0 bases, with 20 bases spanning the gap. The CDR3 is 18 residues long. Germline CDR1 reads SGHVS; CDR2 reads FQNEAQ.

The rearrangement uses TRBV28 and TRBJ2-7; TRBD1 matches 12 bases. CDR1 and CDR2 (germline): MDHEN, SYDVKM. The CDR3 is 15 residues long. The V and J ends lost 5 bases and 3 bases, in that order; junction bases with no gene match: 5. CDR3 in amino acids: CASSVGTGGLYEQYF. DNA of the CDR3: TGTGCCAGCAGTGTCGGGACAGGGGGCCTCTACGAGCAGTACTTC.

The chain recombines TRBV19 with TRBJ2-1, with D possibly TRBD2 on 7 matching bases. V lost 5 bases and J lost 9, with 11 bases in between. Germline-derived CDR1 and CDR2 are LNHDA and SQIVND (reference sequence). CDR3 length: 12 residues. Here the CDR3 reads CASSGGAGEQFF. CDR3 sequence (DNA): TGTGCCAGTAGTGGGGGGGCTGGTGAGCAGTTCTTC.

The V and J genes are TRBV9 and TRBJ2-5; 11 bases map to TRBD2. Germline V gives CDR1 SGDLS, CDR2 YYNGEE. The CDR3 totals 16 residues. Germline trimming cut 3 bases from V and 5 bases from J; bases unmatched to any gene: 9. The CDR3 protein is CASSAETSGIGETQYF. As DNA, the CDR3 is TGTGCCAGCAGCGCCGAGACTAGCGGGATTGGTGAGACCCAGTACTTC.

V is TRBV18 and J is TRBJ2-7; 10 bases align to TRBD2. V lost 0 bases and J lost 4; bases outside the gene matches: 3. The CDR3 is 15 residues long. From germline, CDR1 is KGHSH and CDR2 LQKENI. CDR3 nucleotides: TGTGCCAGCTCACCACCGGCTAGCGGGAGTTACGAGCAGTACTTC. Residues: CASSPPASGSYEQYF.

The CDR3 nucleotides are TGCGCCAGCAGCTCGGGAACACAGGGGCGTGAGCAGTTCTTC. It yields the protein CASSSGTQGREQFF. The chain recombines TRBV5-1 with TRBJ2-1; TRBD1 aligns across 7 bases. The CDR3 has 14 residues. Germline values: CDR1 SGHRS, CDR2 YFSETQ. V was pared by 3 bases and J by 9 bases, with 9 bases of the junction left unmatched.

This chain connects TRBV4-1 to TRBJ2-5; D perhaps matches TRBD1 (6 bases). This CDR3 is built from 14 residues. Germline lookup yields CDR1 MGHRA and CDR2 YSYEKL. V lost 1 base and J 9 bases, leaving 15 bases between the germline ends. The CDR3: CASSQVRQVGAQYF. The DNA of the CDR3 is TGCGCCAGCAGCCAAGTCCGACAGGTCGGGGCCCAGTACTTC.

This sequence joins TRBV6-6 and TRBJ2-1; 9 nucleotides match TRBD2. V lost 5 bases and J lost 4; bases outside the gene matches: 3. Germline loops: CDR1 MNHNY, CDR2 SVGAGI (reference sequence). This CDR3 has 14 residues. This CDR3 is CASSQAGGYNEQFF. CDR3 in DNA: TGTGCCAGCAGTCAAGCGGGAGGATACAATGAGCAGTTCTTC.

The CDR3 region is CASSFEGLSSYEQYF. CDR3 coding DNA: TGTGCCAGCAGCTTCGAGGGCCTTAGCTCCTACGAGCAGTACTTC. The chain is built from TRBV13 and TRBJ2-7; tentative D call: TRBD2 (5 bases). V was shortened by 3 bases and J by 0 bases, with 12 bases between the two germline ends. CDR3 length: 15 residues. Per germline, CDR1 PRHDT and CDR2 FYEKMQ (reference sequence).

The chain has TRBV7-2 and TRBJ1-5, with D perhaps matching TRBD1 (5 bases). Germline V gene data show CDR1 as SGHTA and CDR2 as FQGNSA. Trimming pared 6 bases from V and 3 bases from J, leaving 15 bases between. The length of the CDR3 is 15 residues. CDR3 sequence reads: CASSLMGGLNQPQHF. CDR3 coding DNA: TGTGCCAGCAGTCTTATGGGGGGTCTCAATCAGCCCCAGCATTTT.

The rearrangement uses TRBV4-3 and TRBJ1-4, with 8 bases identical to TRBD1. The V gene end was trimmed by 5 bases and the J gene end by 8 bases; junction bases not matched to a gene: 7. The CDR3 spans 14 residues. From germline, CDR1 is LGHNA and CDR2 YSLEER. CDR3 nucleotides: TGCGCCAGCAGCAAAGGACAGGGAGGAGAAAAACTGTTTTTT. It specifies CASSKGQGGEKLFF.

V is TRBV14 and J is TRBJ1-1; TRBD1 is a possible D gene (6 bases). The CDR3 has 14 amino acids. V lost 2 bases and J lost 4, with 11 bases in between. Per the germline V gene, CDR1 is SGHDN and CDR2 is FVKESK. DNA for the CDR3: TGTGCCAGCAGCCAACTGGGGGCGAGCACTGAAGCTTTCTTT. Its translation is CASSQLGASTEAFF.

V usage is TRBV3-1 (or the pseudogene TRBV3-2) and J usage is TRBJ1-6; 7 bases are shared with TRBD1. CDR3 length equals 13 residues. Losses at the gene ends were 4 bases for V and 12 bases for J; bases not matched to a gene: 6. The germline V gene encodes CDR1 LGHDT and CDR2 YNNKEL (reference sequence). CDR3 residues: CASSPPDREPLHF. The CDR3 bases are TGTGCCAGCAGCCCCCCCGACAGGGAACCCCTCCACTTT.